The entry below describes one T cell receptor (beta chain). The clone's antigen remains unknown. Base quality data are lacking; no much larger clone is found one base away. This sample is drawn from a study of shared clonotypes between healthy human individuals (dated by TCRdb to the early 2020s). With regard to the full study: A few men and two women, aged 18 to 49 years, made up the cohort. For each donor, three plates each were used for CD4 naive and CD4 memory, two plates were used for CD8 naive, and one plate was used for CD8 memory. Blood TCR repertoires of five healthy adults were deeply sequenced to estimate repertoire size and the extent of clonotype sharing between individuals. To increase sequencing depth and limit assay-specific biases, different laboratories used diverse techniques to prepare libraries and sequence TCR repertoires. Each donor's leukapheresis produced roughly between about 0.85 and 10 billion PBMCs.

Using the deep immunoSEQ assay, multiplex PCR amplified TCR CDR3 regions from genomic DNA. Extracted genomic DNA from each cell subset was distributed evenly across all wells of several immunoSEQ 96-well plates, and each plate was treated as a replicate. For sorted subsets, approximately 200 ng of genomic DNA, equivalent to 25,000 to 35,000 T cell genomes, went into each replicate PCR. Purified libraries were quantified with a Qubit 3.0 fluorometer, sized on a Bioanalyzer 2100, and re-quantified with the KAPA Library Quantification kit. Each immunoSEQ 96-well plate was sequenced on its own single-read 150-cycle Illumina NextSeq 550 flow cell. On the study's bioinformatics: Because the immunoSEQ output held only junctional sequences and lacked quality scores, the filtering could not match the filtering applied to full-length reads. Sequences were annotated with PyIR, a Python wrapper for IgBLAST v1.9, and V/J genes and CDR3 were assigned using IMGT germline references. Reads with weak V/J assignments (E-value above 1e-6), missing CDR3, stop codons, out-of-frame junctions, or ambiguous translated residues were removed. V3J clonotypes were defined by identical inferred V gene, J gene, and CDR3 amino acid sequence. To compute the percentage overlap between repertoires, the number of shared unique clonotypes was divided by the size of the smaller repertoire. RTK rarefaction, the Chao1 estimator, and Recon v2.1 estimates of unobserved clonotypes were used to assess repertoire richness. Generation probabilities were computed with OLGA for all TCRbeta clonotypes obtained by the gDNA method from several donors. Drawn from immuneACCESS, this table holds only the in-frame rearrangements with V and J called that TCRdb kept. Clones are partly lost; checked studies trace under half to an unresolved V gene and leave the rest unexplained. That table gives V, J and clone size, and the DNA gave D and trimming. The sample records about 1.5 million clones, 95% to 99% of which are singletons. Of the sample, approximately 0.45% falls within the top ten clones.

Summary of the overall study and its limitations: Rarefaction of sorted-subset datasets indicated incomplete sequencing despite the large sequencing depth. Higher generation probabilities were observed for clonotypes shared by all four sorted-subset donors than for non-shared clonotypes. Pairwise subsampling indicated that sequencing depth was expected to affect the degree of clonotype sharing among donors. Across a few donors, approximately 4.9% of naive CD4, around 3.3% of naive CD8, 2.3% of memory CD4, and 0.4% to 0.45% of memory CD8 clonotypes were shared. Sampling was restricted to blood, and TCR repertoires in tissue are likely to differ from TCR repertoires in blood. Because the study included a small number of donors, the genetic and exposure-history diversity represented was limited. Naive subsets generally had larger estimated clonotype richness than memory subsets did.

Inclusive of the bounding cysteine and phenylalanine, the CDR3 is 12 residues long. Of all the DNA, just the CDR3 is kept, 36 bases in frame from base 1. V lost 5 bases and J lost 3 bases; the stretch between them is 10 bases long. Reading the germline V gene gives CDR1 SQVTM and CDR2 ANQGSEA. The donors were healthy, HIV-negative adults who had no recently reported acute infections or vaccinations. All donors were Caucasian adults living in Nashville, Tennessee, USA. Magnetic negative selection was used to enrich CD4+ T cells, after which naive cells were positively selected on CD45RA and the negative fraction became the memory subset. After blood collection by leukapheresis, PBMCs were isolated using Ficoll-Histopaque density gradient centrifugation and then cryopreserved in the vapor phase of liquid nitrogen. Analytical flow cytometry was used to check the purity and quantity of every magnetically sorted T cell population. From each sorted fraction, genomic DNA was isolated and quantified by UV absorbance on a Nanodrop 2000c.

Material: naive CD4+ T cells sorted from blood. The cell subset or site label, read with the paper, signifies: CD45RA+ positively selected. This receptor was taken from a man aged 30-40 years in good health. The chain was built from TRBV29-1 and TRBJ2-5, with the D segment identity uncertain. The nucleotides read TGCAGCGTTCTCCCACCGGAAGAGACCCAGTACTTC. This sequence encodes CSVLPPEETQYF.